Following are 21 T cell receptor beta chains from one sample sequenced in a study of T cell repertoires in cytomegalovirus infection. No antigen has been assigned to these receptors. TCRdb analysed the reads with MiXCR anew, one entry per CDR3 protein. The sample lists 250,000 to 400,000 distinct CDR3 sequences, 25% occurring once. The sequencing used cultured PBMCs, collected from culture after CMV antigen stimulation. These receptors all come from a human donor in good health (CMV status not recorded). Some clones in this sample may be carry-over from other donors' samples.

The V call is TRBV4-2, the J call TRBJ2-7; D is possibly TRBD1 or TRBD2 (5 bases each). Germline CDR1 and CDR2: LGHNA and YNFKEQ. The CDR3 covers 15 residues. Trimming removed 0 bases at V and 5 bases at J, with 14 bases between. DNA of the CDR3: TGTGCCAGCAGCCAAGAAGGGACGGCGGCGAACGAGCAGTACTTC. Amino acids: CASSQEGTAANEQYF.

This clonotype was found many times. The chain joins TRBV7-8 to TRBJ2-7; D unclear. CDR1 is SGHVS and CDR2 is FQNEAQ in the germline V gene. The V gene lost 1 base and the J gene lost 0 bases, with 10 bases spanning the gap. This CDR3 region has 15 residues. As DNA, the CDR3 is TGTGCCAGCAGCTTAGACGGGTTAAGCTCCTACGAGCAGTACTTC. Its protein product is CASSLDGLSSYEQYF.

This clonotype came up many times. V gene TRBV7-9 combines with J gene TRBJ2-3; tentative D call: TRBD2 (5 bases). The V end was cut by 5 bases, the J end by 6 bases, with 27 bases between. Per germline, CDR1 SEHNR and CDR2 FQNEAQ (reference sequence). The CDR3 loop spans 18 amino acids. The CDR3 nucleotides are TGTGCCAGCAGCCGTATTCCCCATCGGGTGGGGAGAATGGATACGCAGTATTTT. Translation gives CASSRIPHRVGRMDTQYF.

This clonotype was observed a handful of times. This chain connects TRBV27 to TRBJ2-1, with 8 nucleotides matching TRBD2. The CDR3 spans 16 residues. V dropped 6 bases and J dropped 8; count of bases not matched to a gene: 15. Germline V gene sequence: CDR1 MNHEY, CDR2 SMNVEV (reference sequence). CDR3 loop: CASRDSGTSFLDEQFF. The DNA of the CDR3 is TGTGCCAGCAGAGACTCCGGGACTAGTTTTTTGGATGAGCAGTTCTTC.

This clonotype was recorded at least ten times. The genes are TRBV7-2 and TRBJ2-1, with no clear D. Trimming cost V 6 bases and J 8 bases, with 8 bases left between them. The length of the CDR3 is 11 residues. Germline CDR1 SGHTA, CDR2 FQGNSA. CDR3 bases: TGTGCCAGCAGAGTGGGGTATGAGCAGTTCTTC. This gives the protein CASRVGYEQFF.

Ten or more counts support this clonotype. A much larger clone is a single base away; this may be a read error. This chain uses TRBV12-3 or TRBV12-4 with TRBJ2-3; 7 bases align to TRBD2. This CDR3 has 16 residues. Trimming cost V 5 bases and J 4 bases; bases outside gene matches: 12. The CDR3 DNA reads TGTGCCAGCAGTGGAGCCCTAGCGGTACTCGCAGATACGCAGTATTTT. This translates into CASSGALAVLADTQYF.

This clonotype occurred a few times. The chain carries TRBV7-3 and TRBJ2-3, with D perhaps TRBD2 (5 bases). V was clipped by 6 bases and J by 0 bases, with 7 bases between them. The CDR3 contains 13 residues. From germline, CDR1 is SGHTA and CDR2 FQGTGA. CDR3 residues: CASRRTSTDTQYF. DNA of the CDR3: TGTGCCAGCAGGAGGACTAGCACAGATACGCAGTATTTT.

A single count supports this clonotype. CDR3 residues: CASSLRGRLGNTEAFF. The CDR3 DNA sequence: TGTGCCAGCAGTTTAAGGGGGCGCTTAGGAAACACTGAAGCTTTCTTT. The genes are TRBV28 and TRBJ1-1; 7 bases are shared with TRBD1. The CDR3 has 16 residues. Looked up from germline, CDR1 is MDHEN and CDR2 is SYDVKM. Unmatched junction bases numbered 8, after V lost 2 bases and J lost 2 bases.

V usage is TRBV6-5 and J usage is TRBJ1-6, with D uncertain. Germline assignment: CDR1 MNHEY and CDR2 SVGAGI. V gave up 2 bases and J gave up 9 bases, with 8 bases separating them. The CDR3 has 13 amino acids. The CDR3 loop reads CASSYLSGSPLHF. CDR3 nucleotides: TGTGCCAGCAGTTACCTATCAGGTTCACCCCTCCACTTT.

This clonotype was seen at least ten times. The CDR3 loop is CASSVDTGQGVRNEQFF. The CDR3 DNA sequence: TGTGCCAGCAGCGTTGATACGGGACAGGGGGTGCGCAATGAGCAGTTCTTC. The gene calls are TRBV9 and TRBJ2-1, with 11 nucleotides matching TRBD1. Germline lookup yields CDR1 SGDLS and CDR2 YYNGEE. The CDR3 extends over 17 amino acids. The J segment lost 6 bases and the V segment lost 2 bases, leaving 10 bases of the junction unmatched.

This clonotype has only a few counts. The chain links TRBV27 to TRBJ1-2; maybe TRBD1 (5 bases). The CDR3 contains 16 residues. Trimming shortened V by 4 bases and J by 5 bases, and 20 bases separated the two germline ends. From germline, CDR1 is MNHEY and CDR2 SMNVEV (reference sequence). Here the CDR3 reads CASSSPGGERGYGYTF. The CDR3 region has the DNA TGTGCCAGCAGTTCCCCCGGCGGGGAGAGGGGATATGGCTACACCTTC.

J is TRBJ2-1 and V is TRBV11-2; no clear D. V was pared by 1 base and J by 9 bases, with 7 bases between. Germline V gene lookup returns CDR1 SGHAT and CDR2 FQNNGV. The CDR3 loop spans 12 amino acids. CDR3 residues: CASSLALREQFF. The CDR3 region has the DNA TGTGCCAGCAGCTTAGCACTCCGTGAGCAGTTCTTC. Variable domain in full (rest from reference TRBV11-2 and TRBJ2-1): EAGVAQSPRYKIIEKRQSVAFWCNPISGHATLYWYQQILGQGPKLLIQFQNNGVVDDSQLPKDRFSAERLKGVDSTLKIQPAKLEDSAVYLCASSLALREQFFGPGTRLTVL.

This sequence joins TRBV6-5 and TRBJ1-1; no clear D. V lost 2 bases and J lost 12, with 28 bases in between. This CDR3 has 17 residues. Germline V gene lookup returns CDR1 MNHEY and CDR2 SVGAGI. CDR3: CASSYEGALTIGKAPFF. In DNA, the CDR3 is TGTGCCAGCAGTTACGAGGGTGCGTTGACGATTGGTAAGGCGCCTTTCTTT.

This clonotype has a handful of counts. This chain connects TRBV7-9 to TRBJ1-1; perhaps TRBD1 as D (6 bases). Trimming took 5 bases from V and 3 from J, leaving 13 bases between them. CDR3 length: 14 amino acids. The germline CDR1 and CDR2 sequences are SEHNR and FQNEAQ (reference sequence). The DNA of the CDR3 is TGTGCCAGCAGCAATCGATCAGGGGACACTGAAGCTTTCTTT. Its translation: CASSNRSGDTEAFF.

V is TRBV4-1 and J is TRBJ2-1; D is unresolved. From germline, CDR1 is MGHRA and CDR2 YSYEKL. V dropped 0 bases and J dropped 2 bases, with 8 bases sitting between them. This CDR3 comprises 15 residues. The CDR3 region has the DNA TGCGCCAGCAGCCAAGACGGGTTCACCTACAATGAGCAGTTCTTC. Amino acid sequence: CASSQDGFTYNEQFF.

The J gene is TRBJ1-4, the V gene TRBV11-1; 8 bases fit TRBD1. In germline, CDR1 is SGHAT, CDR2 FQDESV (reference sequence). V shed 7 bases and J 8 bases; nucleotides not matched to a gene: 9. The CDR3 covers 14 residues. CDR3 bases: TGTGCCAGCACCGCTTCGGACAGGGAAGAAAAACTGTTTTTT. Translating it yields CASTASDREEKLFF.

This clonotype has just a few counts. The chain joins TRBV28 to TRBJ2-5; unclear D gene. The CDR3 runs 15 residues. Germline CDR1 reads MDHEN; CDR2 reads SYDVKM. V lost 7 bases, J lost 7 bases, and 22 bases lay in between. CDR3 amino acids: CASNGRPPRVGTQYF. In nucleotides, the CDR3 is TGTGCCAGCAACGGAAGGCCCCCCCGGGTTGGGACCCAGTACTTC.

This clonotype was picked up many times. The rearrangement joins TRBV7-9 to TRBJ2-7, with 9 bases identical to TRBD2. V trimming: 4 bases; J trimming: 2 bases; junction bases outside the gene matches: 6. The germline CDR1 and CDR2 sequences are SEHNR and FQNEAQ (reference sequence). The CDR3 runs 15 residues. In nucleotides, the CDR3 is TGTGCCAGCAGCTACCTAGCGGGACTACCCTACGAGCAGTACGTC. This translates into CASSYLAGLPYEQYV.

The rearrangement joins TRBV20-1 to TRBJ2-3; 10 nucleotides line up with TRBD2. CDR3 length equals 16 residues. With V trimmed by 1 base and J by 4 bases, 8 bases remained unmatched. Germline V CDR1 and CDR2: DFQATT, SNEGSKA (reference sequence). The CDR3: CSARVGAGGPADTQYF. CDR3 nucleotide sequence: TGCAGTGCTAGAGTGGGAGCGGGAGGGCCCGCAGATACGCAGTATTTT.

The genes are TRBV19 and TRBJ2-1; 15 bases fit TRBD2. This CDR3 spans 16 amino acids. Germline assignment: CDR1 LNHDA and CDR2 SQIVND (reference sequence). J was trimmed by 5 bases and V by 5 bases; bases with no gene match: 4. The CDR3 DNA reads TGTGCCAGTAGTTCAGGACTAGCGGGAGGGGACAATGAGCAGTTCTTC. Translating gives CASSSGLAGGDNEQFF.

CDR3 sequence: CASSPLGGAREKLFF. DNA of the CDR3: TGTGCCAGCAGTCCTTTGGGGGGCGCGAGGGAAAAACTGTTTTTT. This chain uses TRBV6-8 with TRBJ1-4; D possibly corresponds to TRBD1 (6 bases). V lost 5 bases, J lost 8 bases, and 18 bases lay in between. There are 15 residues in the CDR3. The germline gives CDR1 MNHGY, CDR2 SAAAGT.